This T cell receptor (beta chain) derives from a study of blood T cells in healthy people across ages. Regarding the study as a whole: It was not possible, with unsorted PBMCs, to conclusively compare naive and antigen-experienced cells.

Peripheral blood from each donor was collected in a volume of ten milliliters. Samples each yielded at least 5 micrograms of total RNA. A second PCR of about 7 to 12 cycles used a sample-barcoded 5' primer and a J-beta primer mix. Carrying 12 random nucleotides, a template-switch adaptor labeled each individual cDNA molecule. In TCRdb, the 5' RACE reads were re-called with MiXCR into one record per CDR3 protein. The sample has hundreds of thousands of distinct CDR3 sequences, around 21% seen once. The CDR3 is 15 residues long. With V trimmed by 1 base and J by 12 bases, 6 bases remained unmatched. Germline V lookup: CDR1 LGHDT, CDR2 YNNKEL (reference sequence). Note on this clonotype: What it binds is not known.

The sequencing input was blood. The chain has TRBV3-1 and TRBJ2-1, with TRBD2 identical over 13 bases. The receptor's source is a man in his 70s in good health. The CDR3 here is CASSQGTSGGRVQFF. DNA for the CDR3: TGTGCCAGCAGCCAAGGGACTAGCGGGGGACGGGTGCAGTTCTTC.